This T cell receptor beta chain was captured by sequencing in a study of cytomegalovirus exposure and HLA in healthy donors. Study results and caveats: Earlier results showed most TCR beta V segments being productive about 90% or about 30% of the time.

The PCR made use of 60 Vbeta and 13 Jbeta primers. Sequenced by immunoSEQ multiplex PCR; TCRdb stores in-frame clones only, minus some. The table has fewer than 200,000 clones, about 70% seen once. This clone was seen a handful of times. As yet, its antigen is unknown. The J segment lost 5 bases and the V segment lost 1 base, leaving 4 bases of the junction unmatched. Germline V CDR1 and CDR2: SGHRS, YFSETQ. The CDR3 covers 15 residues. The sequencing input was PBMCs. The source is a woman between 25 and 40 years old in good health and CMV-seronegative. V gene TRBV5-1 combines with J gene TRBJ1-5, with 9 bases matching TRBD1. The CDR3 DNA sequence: TGCGCCAGCAGCTTGAGCGGACAGGGGCATCAGCCCCAGCATTTT. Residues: CASSLSGQGHQPQHF.